These 25 T cell receptor beta chains were all obtained from the same sample, sequenced in a study of tissue T cells after allogeneic stem cell transplantation. Documented time point: mouse harvest day 14 after allogeneic transplant. Mouse grafts combined 10^7 T-cell-depleted bone marrow cells with 10^6 splenic CD5+ T cells. The method was immunoSEQ multiplex PCR; TCRdb's version includes in-frame clones alone and lacks a portion of them. Among approximately 4,000 clones listed, more than 45% were seen once. Sequences were obtained from lymph node tissue. Receptor source: a female BALB/c mouse given C57BL/6 T cells with graft-versus-host disease after an allogeneic hematopoietic cell transplant.

Concerning this clone itself: Here the gene names and germline are mouse. The read comes to an end 1 residue before the CDR3 does, leaving the germline J gene to fill in the end. The chain combines TRBV3 with TRBJ2-2; no clear D. V was pared by 4 bases and J by 1 base, with 10 bases between. This CDR3 has 15 amino acids. Germline assignment: CDR1 SNHLY and CDR2 FYNGKV (reference sequence). This CDR3 is CASSSRQKNTGQLYF. The part of the CDR3 DNA that was read is TGTGCCAGCAGCTCACGACAAAAAAACACCGGGCAGCTCTAC.

This clone was detected only a few times. All gene names here are mouse names. The sequenced fragment ends 1 residue before the CDR3 boundary, so the rest is inferred from the germline J gene. J is TRBJ1-1 and V is TRBV19, with a tentative D call TRBD1 (5 bases). V lost 3 bases to trimming and J lost 5 bases, with 8 bases between them. From germline, CDR1 is FNHDT and CDR2 SITEND (reference sequence). The CDR3 runs to 12 residues. The sequenced part of the CDR3 DNA is TGTGCCAGCAGTAACGACAGAACAGAAGTCTTC. Amino acid sequence: CASSNDRTEVF. The full CDR3 reads CASSNDRTEVFF.

Comment on this clone: Germline and genes here are mouse. The read halts 1 residue ahead of the CDR3 end, with the missing end drawn from the germline J gene. J is TRBJ1-1 and V is TRBV26, with 7 bases identical to TRBD1. After removal of 2 bases from V and 3 bases from J, the junction contained 3 bases not matched to a gene. CDR1 KGHPV and CDR2 FQNQEV come from the germline V gene (reference sequence). The CDR3 length is 14 residues. The DNA read from the CDR3 is TGTGCCAGCAGTCTGCCCAGGGGGGACACAGAAGTCTTC. It yields the protein CASSLPRGDTEVF. The CDR3 in its entirety is CASSLPRGDTEVFF.

This clone is deemed large (0.1 to 1%). Genes and germline come from the mouse. Coverage ceases 1 residue before the CDR3 finishes, and the germline J gene fills in the end. V gene TRBV29 combines with J gene TRBJ2-2, with 7 bases aligning to TRBD2. Germline V gives CDR1 MSHET, CDR2 SYDVDS. CDR3 length equals 15 residues. V dropped 3 bases and J dropped 0; count of bases not matched to a gene: 1. The sequenced part of the CDR3 DNA is TGTGCTAGCAGTTTGGGGGGGTCAAACACCGGGCAGCTCTAC. This codes for CASSLGGSNTGQLY. The whole CDR3 protein is CASSLGGSNTGQLYF.

As for this clone: Genes and germline are mouse. The read ends 1 residue before the CDR3 terminus; that terminus is restored from the germline J gene. This chain joins TRBV12-1 and TRBJ1-3; no definite D call. Germline CDR1 is SGHSN and CDR2 is HYEKVE. The CDR3 is made up of 14 amino acids. Trimming removed 0 bases from V and 0 bases from J, with 5 bases in between. The CDR3 spells CASSLENSGNTLYF. The CDR3 DNA, read in part, is TGTGCCAGCTCTCTCGAGAATTCTGGAAATACGCTCTAT. Drawing the rest from reference TRBV12-1 and TRBJ1-3, the complete variable domain is DSGVVQSPRHIIKEKGGRSVLTCIPISGHSNVVWYQQTLGKELKFLIQHYEKVERDKGFLPSRFSVQQFDDYHSEMNMSALELEDSAMYFCASSLENSGNTLYFGEGSRLIVV.

In regard to this clone: Genes and germline come from the mouse. The read falls 1 residue short of the CDR3 end, and the missing part is taken from the germline J gene. This chain joins TRBV20 and TRBJ1-6, with D perhaps matching TRBD1 (6 bases). TRBJ1-6 is reported as an ORF; its role is uncertain. V was clipped by 6 bases and J by 15 bases, with 9 bases between them. CDR3 size: 9 residues. Germline lookup yields CDR1 GFQATS and CDR2 STVNSAI. The CDR3 loop is CGAPTGLYF. CDR3 bases read: TGTGGTGCACCGACAGGCCTCTAC.

As to this clone: Germline and genes: mouse. From the germline J gene comes the end of the CDR3, since the read stops 1 residue before it. The chain links TRBV16 to TRBJ2-5, with D uncertain. V shed 0 bases and J shed 2 bases, with 6 bases lying between them. The CDR3 consists of 14 residues. Germline V lookup: CDR1 SGHSA, CDR2 FRNQAP. The CDR3 DNA, read in part, is TGTGCAAGCAGCTTAGAGGCAGGCCAAGACACCCAGTAC. Translating it yields CASSLEAGQDTQY. The entire CDR3 is CASSLEAGQDTQYF.

In regard to this clone: The gene names here belong to mouse. The observed sequence ends 1 residue before the CDR3 terminus, with the missing tail filled in from the germline J gene. The J gene is TRBJ2-2, the V gene TRBV26; D is possibly TRBD1 or TRBD2 (6 bases each). This CDR3 contains 15 residues. Germline loops: CDR1 KGHPV, CDR2 FQNQEV (reference sequence). V dropped 3 bases and J dropped 5 bases, with 13 bases sitting between them. The CDR3: CASSLTGGGTGQLYF. Incomplete CDR3 DNA: TGTGCCAGCAGTCTCACCGGGGGCGGAACCGGGCAGCTCTAC.

With respect to this clone: The genes and germline here are from mouse. The read ends 1 residue shy of where the CDR3 ends; the end is completed using the germline J gene. The rearrangement joins TRBV26 to TRBJ1-3, with D perhaps matching TRBD1 (5 bases). The CDR3 spans 14 residues. The germline V and J ends were trimmed by 1 base and 2 bases, with 6 bases remaining between them. The germline V gene encodes CDR1 KGHPV and CDR2 FQNQEV (reference sequence). The CDR3 bases that were read are TGTGCCAGCAGTCTGTGGGACGCTGGAAATACGCTCTAT. Protein sequence: CASSLWDAGNTLY. The whole CDR3 protein is CASSLWDAGNTLYF.

A note on this clone: Gene names are mouse gene names. The CDR3 end lies 1 residue beyond the end of the read and is filled in from the germline J gene. V gene TRBV1 combines with J gene TRBJ2-4, with a possible D match to TRBD1 (6 bases). Per the germline V gene, CDR1 is NSQYPW and CDR2 is LRSPGD (reference sequence). V gave up 5 bases and J gave up 4 bases, with 10 bases separating them. This CDR3 is built from 13 residues. CDR3 residues: CTCSLQGENTLYF. The part of the CDR3 DNA that was read is TGCACCTGCAGTCTACAGGGTGAAAACACCTTGTAC.

There are a few counts of this clone. Mouse gene names and germline throughout. The sequenced fragment ends 1 residue before the CDR3 boundary, so the rest is inferred from the germline J gene. This chain joins TRBV5 and TRBJ2-7, with 8 bases that match TRBD2. CDR3 length: 14 amino acids. The J segment lost 4 bases and the V segment lost 2 bases, leaving 4 bases of the junction unmatched. Germline V gene sequence: CDR1 LGHNA, CDR2 YNLKQL (reference sequence). The CDR3 region is CASSQLGGAYEQYF. The DNA read from the CDR3 is TGTGCCAGCAGCCAACTGGGGGGCGCTTATGAACAGTAC.

Points on this clone: The germline and genes are mouse ones. The read terminates 1 residue ahead of where the CDR3 ends, so the germline J gene completes it. J is TRBJ2-7 and V is TRBV5, with 7 bases matching TRBD1. The CDR3 totals 13 residues. The V gene end was trimmed by 0 bases and the J gene end by 6 bases; junction bases not matched to a gene: 2. Germline CDR1 is LGHNA and CDR2 is YNLKQL (reference sequence). CDR3 DNA, as far as it was read: TGTGCCAGCAGCCAAGATCGGGACAGTGAACAGTAC. Translation: CASSQDRDSEQY. The complete CDR3 protein is CASSQDRDSEQYF.

The sample holds a few counts of this clone. Gene names follow the mouse nomenclature. The read ends 1 residue before the CDR3 terminus; that terminus is restored from the germline J gene. The chain combines TRBV26 with TRBJ1-1; D gene ambiguous. Trimming took 3 bases from V and 0 from J, leaving 2 bases between them. The germline V gene encodes CDR1 KGHPV and CDR2 FQNQEV (reference sequence). CDR3 size: 12 residues. The sequenced CDR3 bases are TGTGCCAGCAGTCTAGCAAACACAGAAGTCTTC. The encoded protein is CASSLANTEVF. The full CDR3 sequence reads CASSLANTEVFF.

This clone was counted only a few times. Genes and germline come from the mouse. The CDR3 DNA, read in part, is TGTGCCAGCAGTCTGTCCGGGACTGGTGCAGAAACGCTGTAT. As protein: CASSLSGTGAETLY. The whole CDR3 is CASSLSGTGAETLYF. The rearrangement uses TRBV26 and TRBJ2-3; 7 bases fit TRBD2. Read data end 1 residue before the CDR3 end; the end is taken from the germline J gene. J lost 1 base, V lost 0 bases, and 1 base had no gene match. Germline V CDR1 and CDR2: KGHPV, FQNQEV (reference sequence). This CDR3 has 15 residues.

Turning to this clone: Germline and genes here are mouse. Sequencing ends 1 residue short of the CDR3 end; the germline J gene provides the rest. The chain recombines TRBV3 with TRBJ2-3; possibly TRBD1 or TRBD2 for D (6 bases each). The CDR3 is 16 amino acids. The germline V gene has CDR1 SNHLY and CDR2 FYNGKV (reference sequence). Trimming left V 3 bases short and J 1 base short, with 14 bases between. CDR3 residues: CASSFDRRGGAETLYF. The sequenced CDR3 bases are TGTGCCAGCAGCTTCGACAGGAGGGGGGGTGCAGAAACGCTGTAT.

Turning to this clone: The germline and genes are mouse ones. Read coverage stops 1 residue before the CDR3 terminus; the germline J gene supplies the remainder. V is TRBV13-1 and J is TRBJ1-6, with 7 bases aligning to TRBD1. TRBJ1-6 is reported as an ORF; its role is uncertain. Germline V lookup: CDR1 NSHNY, CDR2 SYGAGN. V dropped 3 bases and J dropped 3; count of bases not matched to a gene: 3. The CDR3 has 15 amino acids. CDR3 amino acids: CASSVSGGYNSPLYF. CDR3 DNA, as far as it was read: TGTGCCAGCAGTGTCTCAGGGGGCTATAATTCGCCCCTCTAC.

A few counts support this clone. The gene names given are mouse names. The read gets to within 1 residue of the CDR3 end, and the germline J gene fills in the rest. The chain carries TRBV31 and TRBJ2-7, with 9 bases fitting TRBD2. The CDR3 loop spans 14 amino acids. V shed 1 base, J shed 3 bases, and the junction held 4 bases outside the gene matches. Germline V lookup: CDR1 GKSSPN, CDR2 SITVG. CDR3 in amino acids: CAWSPGLGIYEQYF. The CDR3 DNA, read in part, is TGTGCCTGGAGTCCCGGACTGGGGATCTATGAACAGTAC.

Turning to this clone: Any gene name here is a mouse gene name. Read coverage stops 1 residue before the CDR3 terminus; the germline J gene supplies the remainder. The V gene is TRBV16, the J gene TRBJ2-5; 11 positions agree with TRBD2. Germline assignment: CDR1 SGHSA and CDR2 FRNQAP. Germline trimming cut 1 base from V and 10 bases from J; bases unmatched to any gene: 4. The CDR3 has 14 residues. The covered CDR3 bases are TGTGCAAGCAGCTTAGCTGGGACTGGGGGACCCCAGTAC. Translating gives CASSLAGTGGPQY. The complete CDR3 protein is CASSLAGTGGPQYF.

This clone was picked up a small number of times. Any gene name here is a mouse gene name. The read is 1 residue too short to cover the CDR3 end, so that end is filled in from the germline J gene. The rearrangement joins TRBV23 to TRBJ1-1; the table gives TRBD1 as D, unverified against the DNA. Looked up from germline, CDR1 is KGHTA and CDR2 is FQNQQP. This CDR3 region has 13 residues. CDR3 DNA (partial): TGCTCCAGCAGCCCTACAGCAAACACAGAAGTCTTC. It encodes CSSSPTANTEVF. The entire CDR3 protein is CSSSPTANTEVFF.

In this sample, this clone turned up a few times. The genes are named according to mouse. The DNA ends 1 residue before the CDR3 does, and the rest of the CDR3 is filled in from the germline J gene. The chain joins TRBV1 to TRBJ2-1; TRBD1 aligns across 10 bases. With V trimmed by 4 bases and J by 8 bases, 5 bases remained unmatched. CDR3 length: 14 residues. Looked up from germline, CDR1 is NSQYPW and CDR2 is LRSPGD (reference sequence). The CDR3 region is CTCSGRDRGSEQFF. The covered CDR3 bases are TGCACCTGCAGTGGCCGGGACAGGGGATCTGAGCAGTTC.

In the case of this clone: All gene names here are mouse names. The observed sequence ends 1 residue before the CDR3 terminus, with the missing tail filled in from the germline J gene. The chain employs TRBV17 and TRBJ1-2, with a weak D call TRBD1 (6 bases). Germline CDR1 is MNHDT and CDR2 is YYDKIL. CDR3 size: 13 residues. V dropped 5 bases and J dropped 2 bases, with 9 bases sitting between them. This chain's CDR3 is CASSYRENSDYTF. CDR3 bases read: TGTGCTAGCAGTTACAGGGAGAACTCCGACTACACC.

This clone occurred a few times. The genes are named according to mouse. The read is 1 residue too short to cover the CDR3 end, so that end is filled in from the germline J gene. The J gene is TRBJ1-3, the V gene TRBV26; 7 bases agree with TRBD1. The CDR3 has 15 amino acids. V gave up 1 base and J gave up 0 bases; unmatched junction bases: 0. Germline V gene data show CDR1 as KGHPV and CDR2 as FQNQEV (reference sequence). The CDR3 protein is CASSLWDSSGNTLYF. Incomplete CDR3 DNA: TGTGCCAGCAGTCTGTGGGACAGTTCTGGAAATACGCTCTAT.

Concerning this clone: Gene names are the mouse ones. The sequenced fragment ends 1 residue before the CDR3 boundary, so the rest is inferred from the germline J gene. This chain links TRBV16 with TRBJ2-7, with 7 nucleotides matching TRBD1. This CDR3 is built from 12 residues. CDR1 and CDR2 (germline): SGHSA, FRNQAP. The V gene end was trimmed by 2 bases and the J gene end by 9 bases; junction bases not matched to a gene: 4. The CDR3 bases that were read are TGTGCAAGCAGCTTACAGGGGGATATACAGTAC. The encoded protein is CASSLQGDIQY. The CDR3 as a whole reads CASSLQGDIQYF. The full variable domain, in which reference TRBV16 and TRBJ2-7 provide the parts outside the CDR3, is NAGVIQTPRHKVTGKGQEATLWCEPISGHSAVFWYRQTIVQGLEFLTYFRNQAPIDDSGMPKERFSAQMPNQSHSTLKIQSTQPQDSAVYLCASSLQGDIQYFGPGTRLTVL.

On this clone: Gene names denote mouse genes. The read is 1 residue too short to cover the CDR3 end, so that end is filled in from the germline J gene. V and J are TRBV5 and TRBJ2-7; 10 bases line up with TRBD1. The CDR3 totals 13 residues. V trimming: 4 bases; J trimming: 4 bases; junction bases outside the gene matches: 1. CDR1 and CDR2 from the germline V gene are LGHNA and YNLKQL (reference sequence). Partial CDR3 DNA: TGTGCCAGCAGCCGGGACAGGGGTTATGAACAGTAC. Protein: CASSRDRGYEQY. The full CDR3 sequence reads CASSRDRGYEQYF.

This clone was counted a few times. The gene symbols are mouse symbols. The read halts 1 residue ahead of the CDR3 end, with the missing end drawn from the germline J gene. This rearrangement joins TRBV13-3 to TRBJ1-2; TRBD1 is a possible D gene (6 bases). Trimming shortened V by 2 bases and J by 3 bases, and 8 bases separated the two germline ends. Germline V gene sequence: CDR1 NNHDY, CDR2 SYVADS. The CDR3 sequence is 13 residues long. CDR3 DNA (partial): TGTGCCAGCAGTGAACAGGGATACTCCGACTACACC. Translation: CASSEQGYSDYT. The complete CDR3 protein is CASSEQGYSDYTF.